These 22 T cell receptor beta chains were all obtained from the same sample, sequenced in a study of T cells in Graves' hyperthyroidism and ophthalmopathy. Amplification of TCR beta CDR3 regions used RNA as the template. First-round RT-PCR with HTBI primers amplified the TCR CDR3 region. Each CDR3 protein gets one entry after TCRdb re-called the multiplex PCR reads with MiXCR. The sample shows 490,000 or so distinct CDR3 sequences, around a fifth of them seen only once. Material: blood. The origin of the receptors is a woman aged 70 to 79 with Graves' ophthalmopathy.

The table lists this clonotype with many counts. DNA of the CDR3: TGTGCCAGCAGCTTGAGCGGGAGTATACACGAGCAGTACTTC. The encoded protein is CASSLSGSIHEQYF. V usage is TRBV7-2 and J usage is TRBJ2-7; 8 bases agree with TRBD2. Germline lookup yields CDR1 SGHTA and CDR2 FQGNSA. The V gene end was trimmed by 3 bases and the J gene end by 5 bases; junction bases not matched to a gene: 6. The CDR3 spans 14 residues.

The V and J genes are TRBV6-9 and TRBJ2-3, with D perhaps matching TRBD1 (5 bases). Germline V gene lookup returns CDR1 MNHGY and CDR2 SVAAGI. The CDR3 is 14 residues long. The V end was cut by 3 bases, the J end by 2 bases, with 9 bases between. The CDR3 nucleotides read TGTGCCAGCAGTTACCCGACAGACACAGATACGCAGTATTTT. The encoded protein is CASSYPTDTDTQYF.

This clonotype has just a few counts. The genes are TRBV27 and TRBJ2-1; 10 positions agree with TRBD2. With V trimmed by 3 bases and J by 9 bases, 8 bases remained unmatched. Germline V gene sequence: CDR1 MNHEY, CDR2 SMNVEV (reference sequence). The CDR3 spans 15 residues. The CDR3 sequence: CASSFASGSVGEQFF. The CDR3 DNA follows: TGTGCCAGCAGTTTTGCTAGCGGGAGTGTAGGTGAGCAGTTCTTC.

This clonotype was observed a few times. V is TRBV6-1 and J is TRBJ1-4; 9 nucleotides match TRBD1. Germline V gene lookup returns CDR1 MNHNS and CDR2 SASEGT. This CDR3 is 14 amino acids long. V lost 6 bases to trimming and J lost 8 bases; unmatched junction nucleotides: 7. The CDR3 DNA reads as TGTGCCAGCAGAGAGACAGGGGGTCACGAAAAACTGTTTTTT. It codes for CASRETGGHEKLFF.

This clonotype was found a few times. The chain links TRBV3-1 to TRBJ2-3, with D perhaps matching TRBD1 (7 bases). From germline, CDR1 is LGHDT and CDR2 YNNKEL (reference sequence). V shed 4 bases and J shed 4 bases, with 18 bases lying between them. This CDR3 contains 16 residues. CDR3 nucleotides: TGTGCCAGCAGCCTCAGGGGGGCGTTTAAGGCAGATACGCAGTATTTT. It translates to CASSLRGAFKADTQYF.

This clonotype was picked up a small number of times. The rearrangement joins TRBV20-1 to TRBJ2-7, with unresolved D. Trimming took 4 bases from V and 4 from J, leaving 11 bases between them. CDR1 is DFQATT and CDR2 is SNEGSKA in the germline V gene (reference sequence). The CDR3 consists of 12 residues. The CDR3 DNA is TGCAGTGCTACTAACCTAGGGTACGAGCAGTACTTC. Protein: CSATNLGYEQYF.

There are a few counts of this clonotype. The V and J genes are TRBV7-8 and TRBJ1-2; TRBD1 might be the D (6 bases). CDR3 length equals 16 residues. CDR1 and CDR2 (germline): SGHVS, FQNEAQ. Trimming shortened V by 5 bases and J by 0 bases, and 16 bases separated the two germline ends. Here the CDR3 reads CASSPRGGQSNYGYTF. The CDR3 nucleotides read TGTGCCAGCAGCCCCAGAGGGGGGCAATCTAACTATGGCTACACCTTC.

This clonotype was observed a handful of times. The J gene is TRBJ2-2, the V gene TRBV28; the D is unclear. Germline CDR1 and CDR2: MDHEN and SYDVKM. With 5 bases removed from V and 3 bases from J, the gap between germline ends came to 7 bases. This CDR3 comprises 13 residues. The CDR3 bases are TGTGCCAGCAGTCCCGGTGACACCGGGGAGCTGTTTTTT. It translates to CASSPGDTGELFF.

The V gene is TRBV5-1, the J gene TRBJ1-4; TRBD1 matches 8 bases. The ends lost 4 bases at V and 2 bases at J; junction bases unmatched: 10. Looked up from germline, CDR1 is SGHRS and CDR2 is YFSETQ. The CDR3 sequence is 17 residues long. DNA of the CDR3: TGCGCCAGCAGCACCGGACAGGGTCTGGCGACTAATGAAAAACTGTTTTTT. This sequence encodes CASSTGQGLATNEKLFF.

This clonotype came up a few times. V and J are TRBV7-9 and TRBJ2-5; D is perhaps TRBD1 or TRBD2 (5 bases each). This CDR3 has 14 amino acids. CDR1 and CDR2 (germline): SEHNR, FQNEAQ (reference sequence). Trimming removed 1 base from V and 4 bases from J, with 10 bases in between. CDR3 residues: CASSLGIGGETQYF. DNA of the CDR3: TGTGCCAGCAGCTTAGGGATTGGGGGAGAGACCCAGTACTTC. Full variable domain (outside the CDR3, taken from reference TRBV7-9 and TRBJ2-5): DTGVSQNPRHKITKRGQNVTFRCDPISEHNRLYWYRQTLGQGPEFLTYFQNEAQLEKSRLLSDRFSAERPKGSFSTLEIQRTEQGDSAMYLCASSLGIGGETQYFGPGTRLLVL.

The V gene is TRBV7-2, the J gene TRBJ2-4, with TRBD1 as a possible D gene (6 bases). CDR3 length: 15 amino acids. With 5 bases removed from V and 1 base from J, the gap between germline ends came to 12 bases. Germline V gives CDR1 SGHTA, CDR2 FQGNSA. The CDR3 DNA reads as TGTGCCAGCAGCCTTCCTACAGGGGCCAAAAACATTCAGTACTTC. Translating it yields CASSLPTGAKNIQYF.

This clonotype was counted many times. The J gene is TRBJ2-7, the V gene TRBV11-2; unclear D gene. Trimming shortened V by 6 bases and J by 3 bases, and 15 bases separated the two germline ends. The CDR3 contains 14 residues. Germline V gene lookup returns CDR1 SGHAT and CDR2 FQNNGV. The DNA of the CDR3 is TGTGCCAGCAGTTTAACCGACGGTTACTACGAGCAGTACTTC. The encoded protein is CASSLTDGYYEQYF.

Many counts were recorded for this clonotype. This chain joins TRBV12-3 or TRBV12-4 and TRBJ2-1; possibly TRBD2 for D (5 bases). V was shortened by 3 bases and J by 4 bases, with 19 bases between the two germline ends. This CDR3 has 17 residues. CDR3 sequence: CASSLRAVVVPYNEQFF. The CDR3 DNA sequence: TGTGCCAGCAGTTTGAGGGCGGTGGTAGTCCCTTACAATGAGCAGTTCTTC.

This clonotype was seen ten or more times. The chain uses TRBV11-2 and TRBJ2-7; 7 bases agree with TRBD2. This CDR3 is built from 15 residues. From germline, CDR1 is SGHAT and CDR2 FQNNGV. V lost 1 base to trimming and J lost 2 bases; unmatched junction nucleotides: 5. The CDR3 here is CASSLGWGGTYEQYF. Here the CDR3 DNA reads TGTGCCAGCAGCTTAGGGTGGGGGGGAACCTACGAGCAGTACTTC.

At least ten counts were recorded for this clonotype. The chain has TRBV3-1 and TRBJ2-1; D might be TRBD1 (5 bases). In germline, CDR1 is LGHDT, CDR2 YNNKEL (reference sequence). The CDR3 consists of 13 residues. V was clipped by 4 bases and J by 8 bases, with 12 bases between them. The CDR3 coding sequence is TGTGCCAGCAGCCGAATGGGGCTCGATGAGCAGTTCTTC. This encodes CASSRMGLDEQFF.

The chain carries TRBV28 and TRBJ2-1; no firm D call. The germline CDR1 and CDR2 sequences are MDHEN and SYDVKM. Trimming took 4 bases from V and 0 from J, leaving 13 bases between them. This CDR3 comprises 16 residues. CDR3 sequence: CASSSRLLSSYNEQFF. The CDR3 coding sequence is TGTGCCAGCAGTTCAAGACTCCTCAGCTCCTACAATGAGCAGTTCTTC.

The rearrangement links TRBV19 to TRBJ1-1; D is unclear. The germline gives CDR1 LNHDA, CDR2 SQIVND (reference sequence). The CDR3 totals 14 residues. Trimming took off 0 bases at V and 3 bases at J, with 8 bases between the two ends. The CDR3 coding sequence is TGTGCCAGTAGTATAGATGGATCTTACACTGAAGCTTTCTTT. It is translated as CASSIDGSYTEAFF.

The V and J genes are TRBV12-3 or TRBV12-4 and TRBJ2-7; a weak D match, TRBD2 (6 bases). V lost 3 bases and J lost 4, with 13 bases in between. The CDR3 totals 14 residues. The CDR3 spells CASSLHGEVYEQYF. As DNA, the CDR3 is TGTGCCAGCAGTTTGCACGGGGAGGTATACGAGCAGTACTTC.

The CDR3 coding sequence is TGTGCCAGCAGTTTAGACGGGACCGAGGATGAGCAGTTCTTC. It translates to CASSLDGTEDEQFF. The chain couples TRBV12-3 or TRBV12-4 to TRBJ2-1, with D perhaps matching TRBD1 or TRBD2 (5 bases each). V shed 1 base and J shed 8 bases, with 12 bases lying between them. The CDR3 extends over 14 amino acids.

The genes are TRBV20-1 and TRBJ1-2, with a tentative D call TRBD1 (5 bases). Deletions cut 6 bases from V and 8 bases from J, with 19 bases between. CDR1 is DFQATT, CDR2 SNEGSKA, per germline (reference sequence). The CDR3 covers 13 residues. In nucleotides, the CDR3 is TGCAGTGCCAACCTTGGGACTTATAGCGGCTACACCTTC. It encodes CSANLGTYSGYTF.

The sample holds a few counts of this clonotype. J is TRBJ2-1 and V is TRBV11-2; D unclear. Germline CDR1 is SGHAT and CDR2 is FQNNGV. The CDR3 is 15 amino acids. Trimming removed 1 base at V and 4 bases at J, with 11 bases between. CDR3 sequence: CASSLGRSLYNEQFF. The CDR3 nucleotides are TGTGCCAGCAGCTTAGGGCGCAGCCTATACAATGAGCAGTTCTTC.

This clonotype has at least ten counts. The V gene is TRBV20-1, the J gene TRBJ2-7; 11 nucleotides match TRBD2. The CDR3 is made up of 14 amino acids. Germline CDR1 and CDR2: DFQATT and SNEGSKA (reference sequence). The J segment lost 3 bases and the V segment lost 3 bases, leaving 4 bases of the junction unmatched. The chain's CDR3 is CSASRTSGFYEQYF. The CDR3 DNA follows: TGCAGTGCTAGTCGGACTAGCGGGTTCTACGAGCAGTACTTC.